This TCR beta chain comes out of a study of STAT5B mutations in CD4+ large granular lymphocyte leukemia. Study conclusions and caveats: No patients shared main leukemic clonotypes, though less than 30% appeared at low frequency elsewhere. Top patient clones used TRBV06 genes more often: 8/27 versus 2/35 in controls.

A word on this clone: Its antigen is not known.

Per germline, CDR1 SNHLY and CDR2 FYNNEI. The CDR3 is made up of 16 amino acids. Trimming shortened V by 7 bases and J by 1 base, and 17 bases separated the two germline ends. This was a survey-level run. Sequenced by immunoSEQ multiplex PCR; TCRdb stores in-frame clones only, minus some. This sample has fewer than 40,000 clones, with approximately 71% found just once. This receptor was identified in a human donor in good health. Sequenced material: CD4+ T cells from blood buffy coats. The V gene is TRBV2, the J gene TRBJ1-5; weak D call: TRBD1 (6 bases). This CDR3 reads CASNLTPGASNQPQHF. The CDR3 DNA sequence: TGTGCCAGCAACTTGACGCCGGGGGCGAGCAATCAGCCCCAGCATTTT.